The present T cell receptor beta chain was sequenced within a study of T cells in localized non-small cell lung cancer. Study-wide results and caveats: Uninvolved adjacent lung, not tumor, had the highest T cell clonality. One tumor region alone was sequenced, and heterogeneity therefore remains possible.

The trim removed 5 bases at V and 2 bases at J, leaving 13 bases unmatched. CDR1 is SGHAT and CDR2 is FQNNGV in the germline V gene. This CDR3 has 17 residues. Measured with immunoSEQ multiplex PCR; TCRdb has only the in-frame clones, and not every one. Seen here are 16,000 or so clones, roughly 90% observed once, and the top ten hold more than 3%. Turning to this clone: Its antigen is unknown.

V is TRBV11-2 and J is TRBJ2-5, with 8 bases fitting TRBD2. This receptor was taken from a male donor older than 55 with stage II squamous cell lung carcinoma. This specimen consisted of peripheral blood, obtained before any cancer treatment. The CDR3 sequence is CASSPRERERRQETQYF. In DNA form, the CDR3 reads TGTGCCAGCAGCCCCAGAGAGCGGGAGCGAAGGCAAGAGACCCAGTACTTC.